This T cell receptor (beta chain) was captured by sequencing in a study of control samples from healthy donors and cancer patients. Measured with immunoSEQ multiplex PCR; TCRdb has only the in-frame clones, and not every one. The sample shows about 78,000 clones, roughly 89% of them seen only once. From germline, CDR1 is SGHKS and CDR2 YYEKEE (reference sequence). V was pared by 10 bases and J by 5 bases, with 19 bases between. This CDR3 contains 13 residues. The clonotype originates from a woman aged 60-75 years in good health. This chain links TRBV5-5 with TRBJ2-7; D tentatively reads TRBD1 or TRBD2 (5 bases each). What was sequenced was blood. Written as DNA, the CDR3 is TGTGCCCATGAGCGAGGGGCCCCCCACGAGCAGTACTTC. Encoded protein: CAHERGAPHEQYF.